This entry is about one TCR beta chain. It has no known antigen specificity. Per-base qualities were not stored, and no clone one base away is much larger. Reading the germline V gene (reference sequence) gives CDR1 SEHNR and CDR2 FQNEAQ. The CDR3 spans 11 residues, from the cysteine through the phenylalanine. Just CDR3 DNA is preserved here, 33 bases in frame from base 1. The junction carries 3 bases between V and J, which are trimmed by 6 bases and 4 bases respectively. The library was prepared using the immunoSEQ multiplex PCR assay. The multiplex PCR relied on a mix of 60 forward primers for TCR Vbeta segments and 13 reverse primers for TCR Jbeta segments. The CDR3 region of rearranged TCR beta genes was amplified from genomic DNA with a multiplex PCR assay. On the Illumina HiSeq System, the amplified TCR beta libraries were sequenced as 87-base-pair reads. The authors' pipeline ran thus. A later analysis counted 65 million to 90 million unique TCR beta chains across the 666 repertoires, and around 9.9 million of these chains were shared by at least two donors. Raw reads were error-corrected and collapsed into unique sequences by a nearest-neighbor algorithm in which closely related sequences were merged to remove PCR and sequencing errors. V, D and J gene segments were assigned by aligning CDR3 sequences to IMGT reference sequences. For a sequence to be retained, at least a six-nucleotide match to both a V gene segment and a J gene segment was required. Rearrangements were classified as productive when the CDR3 lacked stop codons and remained in frame with V and J, and all other rearrangements were classified as non-productive. Following IMGT convention, CDR3 was defined as the stretch from the second conserved V-encoded cysteine to the conserved J-encoded phenylalanine. Sequences without an unambiguous match to a single V gene segment were excluded from the earlier analysis of almost 600 of the donors. An earlier analysis of 587 of the donors classified V segments as functional when productive rearrangements were above 56.7% and as segregating when the standard deviation between donors was above 5%. To diagnose cytomegalovirus status from the catalog of TCR beta chain sequences, a statistical classification framework was built. A later analysis assigned V and J genes by comparing TCR nucleotide sequences with IMGT/GENE-DB human TR gene sequences. A later analysis assigned CDR3 sequences and most-parsimonious VDJ recombination scenarios with the TCRdist pipeline. In a later analysis, each TCR beta chain was defined by its CDR3 amino acid sequence together with its V-gene family, and reads without a unique V-gene family were excluded. As a way to deal with suspected cross-contamination and a sequencing artifact, a later analysis dropped approximately 570 nucleotide sequences that were highly shared and had low generation probability. A later analysis calculated a clonal expansion index for each public chain from normalized within-repertoire ranks of inferred template counts. Generation probabilities in a later analysis came from a VDJ recombination model fitted to out-of-frame rearrangements, and those results were checked against IGoR. Hypergeometric tests were used in a later analysis to score TCR-TCR, TCR-HLA and TCR-CMV co-occurrence, with a repertoire-size bias correction applied to the TCR pairs. False discovery rates were estimated in a later analysis by permuting HLA or CMV assignments 20 times. In a later analysis, co-occurring TCRs were grouped using DBSCAN, and TCRdist sequence similarity was added for clustering within HLA-allele-positive subsets. Co-occurrence clustering excluded repertoires with fewer than 30,000 or more than 120,000 public chains, plus five with anomalous nucleotide sharing. TCRdb took over this immuneACCESS table, retaining in-frame rearrangements with V and J assigned. Such tables are incomplete; in checked studies, under half of the missing clones stem from an unresolved V gene, and the remainder is unexplained. That table is the source of V, J and clone size, and D and trimming were worked out from the DNA. The sample has 65,000 to 95,000 clones on record, roughly 85% of them singletons. Roughly 2.5% of the sample rests with the top ten.

This entry belongs to a study of cytomegalovirus exposure and HLA in healthy donors (dated by TCRdb to about 2017). As for the study more broadly: In an earlier analysis of 587 of the donors, 276 Gb of sequence data and roughly 100 million unique TCR beta sequences from about 180 million T cells were reported. Using immunosequencing, the study profiled T cell repertoires from roughly 650 subjects and related those repertoires to cytomegalovirus serostatus. HLA typing covered class I and class II loci at four-digit resolution. About five DR-DQ haplotypes were handled as single units for association and clustering because linkage in the cohort was strong. The aim of the study was to test whether cataloging public T cell receptors could identify signatures of past pathogen exposure. Donor age, sex, ethnicity and CMV serostatus were collected together with the repertoire data. The genetic ancestry cluster associated with self-reported Caucasian donors included roughly four fifths of the 300 to 400 genotyped donors. An earlier analysis of around 580 of the donors used high-throughput TCR beta sequencing to judge whether each TCR beta V gene segment behaved as functional or pseudogenic. Rather than drawing on any new phenotypic data, the later analysis identified candidate immune exposures from TCR beta sequences and the way those sequences occurred across donors. Among under 450 genotyped donors of the cohort, an average of 235,054 unique TCR beta nucleotide sequences were sequenced per donor, roughly 20% of them non-productive. To predict cytomegalovirus infection status, the study combined high-throughput TCR immunosequencing, statistical association of individual TCRs with disease status, and machine learning. In a later genetic analysis, genome-wide SNP genotypes for about three fifths of the roughly 670 donors were used, and that subset was treated as a discovery cohort. To study patterns of TCR occurrence, a later analysis re-analyzed previously published TCR beta repertoires from around 660 donors and added high-resolution HLA genotyping. Typing coverage differed by locus: A, B, C, DRB1 and DQB1 were typed in roughly 620-640 donors, DQA1 in 500 to 550, DPA1 in around 610, and DPB1 in around 490. Roughly 300 gigabases of sequencing data and approximately 84 million unique TCR sequences were included in an early release covering over 600 HLA-typed donors. A separate validation cohort of 90 to 150 different subjects was used in addition to the approximately 670-subject first cohort. All discovery cohort repertoires had been generated using a single sequencing platform. Findings and caveats that apply to the study as a whole: The authors suggested that the approach could potentially be generalized to other disease states and immunological phenotypes. For the cohort, immune exposure information was limited to CMV serostatus. About 17 rarely observed V segments, including chromosome 9 orphons, were excluded from the earlier analysis of several hundred of the donors because counts were too low. Only TCR beta chains were sequenced in this cohort, and the absence of alpha or paired-chain data limited detectable features. Several of the top co-occurrence clusters appeared to be linked to parvovirus B19, influenza, CMV and Epstein-Barr virus, according to a later analysis. The classifier was reported to diagnose cytomegalovirus status with high specificity and sensitivity in both the original cohort and the validation cohort. Linkage disequilibrium might explain the correlated functional status among segregating V segments, but an unknown experimental factor could not be ruled out. A cluster of highly shared sequence variants was judged likely to represent a technical artifact of the sequencing pipeline. Because some donors lacked HLA typing at each locus, the association tests relied only on the typed subset. A further reported finding was that TCR beta sequences accurately predicted the HLA-A and HLA-B alleles for most subjects in the first cohort. Specific HLA alleles were associated with 15,000 to 20,000 TCR beta sequences at a false discovery rate of 0.05 in a later analysis. A later analysis found that most CMV-associated TCR beta chains appeared HLA-restricted, with HLA associations seemingly driven largely by CMV exposure. While some public TCRs were present in many individuals, most TCR sequences turned up only very rarely across donors. According to a later genetic analysis, donors in an Asian-associated ancestry cluster had fewer N-insertions in productive TCRs than the approximately 700-donor mean. Three of the identified cytomegalovirus-associated TCR beta chains were confirmed in vitro to be specific for cytomegalovirus antigens. V-gene and J-gene trimming of TCR beta chains was associated with a missense DCLRE1C variant in a later genetic analysis, and the association was replicated in an independent cohort. Some IMGT-functional V segments, including TRBV6-2 and TRBV6-3, could not be distinguished by the 87-base-pair reads and were therefore excluded. In a later analysis, HLA-associated TCR beta chains showed more clonal expansion and lower generation probabilities than non-associated chains that were equally common. A total of fewer than 200 TCR beta chains were listed by the study as associated with cytomegalovirus. In an earlier analysis of a few hundred of the donors, most TCR beta V segments were observed in productive rearrangements about 90% or about 30% of the time, broadly matching IMGT annotations. The presence/absence analyses assumed that sequencing depth was roughly uniform across donors, and that assumption may not be true. According to a later analysis, TCR association rates differed among HLA loci, with DRB1 alleles showing the most associated TCRs and HLA-C alleles showing the fewest. Assigning TCR associations to individual alleles was difficult when HLA alleles, especially DR and DQ, strongly co-occurred.

The cohort was made up of approximately 700 healthy bone marrow donors. Cohort members were all nominally healthy when sampled, although unrecorded immune exposures were likely present. The donor tested CMV seronegative and was one of the 352 seronegative cohort members. Each donor provided a peripheral blood sample, and peripheral blood mononuclear cells were used for TCR beta sequencing. Genomic DNA extraction from the blood cell samples was performed with the Qiagen DNeasy Blood Extraction Kit. The rearrangement combines TRBV7-9 with TRBJ1-4; too little of a D gene remains to name it. The receptor was derived from a man between 25 and 39 years old in good health and CMV-seronegative. The source material was PBMCs. The sequenced DNA: TGTGCCAGCAGTCATAATGAAAAACTGTTTTTT. The encoded protein is CASSHNEKLFF.